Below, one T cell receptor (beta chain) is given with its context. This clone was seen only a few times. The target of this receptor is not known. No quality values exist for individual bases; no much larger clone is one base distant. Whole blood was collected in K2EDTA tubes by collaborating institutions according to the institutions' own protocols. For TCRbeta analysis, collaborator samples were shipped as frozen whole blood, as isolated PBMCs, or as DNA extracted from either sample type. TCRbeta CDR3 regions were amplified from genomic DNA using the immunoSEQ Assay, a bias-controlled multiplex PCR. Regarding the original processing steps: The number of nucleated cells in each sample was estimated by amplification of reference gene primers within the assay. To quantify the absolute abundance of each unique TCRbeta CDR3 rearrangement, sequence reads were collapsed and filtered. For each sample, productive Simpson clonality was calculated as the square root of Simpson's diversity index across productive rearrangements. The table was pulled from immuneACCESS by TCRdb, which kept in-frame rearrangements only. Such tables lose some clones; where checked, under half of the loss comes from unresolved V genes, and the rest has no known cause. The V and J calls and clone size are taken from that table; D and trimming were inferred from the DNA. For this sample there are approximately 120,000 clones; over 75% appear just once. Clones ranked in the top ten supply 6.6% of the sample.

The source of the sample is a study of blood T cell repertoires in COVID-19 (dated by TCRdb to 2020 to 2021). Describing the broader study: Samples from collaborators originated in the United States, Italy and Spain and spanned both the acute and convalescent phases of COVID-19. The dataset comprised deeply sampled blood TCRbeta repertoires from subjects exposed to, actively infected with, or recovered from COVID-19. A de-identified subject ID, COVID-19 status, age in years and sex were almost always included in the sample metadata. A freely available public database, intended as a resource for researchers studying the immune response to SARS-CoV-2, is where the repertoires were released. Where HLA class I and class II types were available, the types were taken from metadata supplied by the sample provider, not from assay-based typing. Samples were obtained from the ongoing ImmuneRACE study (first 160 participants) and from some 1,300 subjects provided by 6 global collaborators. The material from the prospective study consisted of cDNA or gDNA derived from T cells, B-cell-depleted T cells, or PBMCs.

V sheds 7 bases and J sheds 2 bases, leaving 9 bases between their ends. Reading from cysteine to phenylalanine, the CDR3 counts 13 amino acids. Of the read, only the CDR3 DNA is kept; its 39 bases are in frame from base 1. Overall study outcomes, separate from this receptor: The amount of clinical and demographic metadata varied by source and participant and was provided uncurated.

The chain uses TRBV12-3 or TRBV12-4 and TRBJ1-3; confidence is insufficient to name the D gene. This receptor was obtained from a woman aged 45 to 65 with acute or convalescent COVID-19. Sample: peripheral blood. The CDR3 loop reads CASIREAGNTIYF. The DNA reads TGTGCCAGCATCCGAGAGGCTGGAAACACCATATATTTT.